This T cell receptor (beta chain) appears in the sequencing data of a study of T cell responses to AZD1222 COVID-19 vaccine. Study conclusions and caveats: The number of AZD1222 recipients seropositive at baseline was only five or six. Clonal diversity may have been underestimated, and the donors were mostly white British, with more females than males. Following two doses of AZD1222, Spike-specific TCR breadth and depth rose.

The table came from immunoSEQ multiplex PCR; TCRdb's copy has only in-frame clones and leaves some out. The sample carries approximately 170,000 clones, around 92% recorded once. About this clone: The antigen is unknown.

Second-dose schedules of about 4 or about 12 weeks were combined. This CDR3 is 14 amino acids long. In germline, CDR1 is LNHDA, CDR2 SQIVND (reference sequence). V was shortened by 6 bases and J by 3 bases, with 12 bases between the two germline ends. The chain has TRBV19 and TRBJ1-5, with D perhaps matching TRBD1 (6 bases). The sequences come from peripheral blood, collected 28 days after the second AZD1222 dose. This TCR derives from an adult who received the AZD1222 COVID-19 vaccine. The DNA of the CDR3 is TGTGCCAGTAGCGATGACAGGACCAATCAGCCCCAGCATTTT. Amino acids: CASSDDRTNQPQHF. Based on the CDR3 plus reference TRBV19 and TRBJ1-5, the full variable domain is DGGITQSPKYLFRKEGQNVTLSCEQNLNHDAMYWYRQDPGQGLRLIYYSQIVNDFQKGDIAEGYSVSREKKESFPLTVTSAQKNPTAFYLCASSDDRTNQPQHFGDGTRLSIL.